The clone carrying this TCR beta chain has only a few counts. The antigen remains unidentified. Germline-derived CDR1 and CDR2 are SNHLY and FYNNEI. V was cut by 3 bases and J by 3 bases, with 14 bases left in between. The CDR3 is 15 residues long. The data belong to a study of T cells after posttransplantation cyclophosphamide. General observations from the study: Donor-recipient repertoire similarity was low at 1-2 months, rising over year one.

The repertoire was sequenced with immunoSEQ multiplex PCR; TCRdb's copy has only in-frame clones and lacks some. The repertoire yields about 36,000 clones, none seen only once; the top ten contain about 1.2%. This sequence originates from a girl between 10 and 17 years old in good health, CMV-negative, and a related stem cell transplant donor. This rearrangement joins TRBV2 to TRBJ1-2, with D uncertain. Material for sequencing was PBMCs. The CDR3 is CASSDPIARYYGYTF. CDR3 nucleotide sequence: TGTGCCAGCAGTGACCCTATCGCGAGATACTATGGCTACACCTTC.